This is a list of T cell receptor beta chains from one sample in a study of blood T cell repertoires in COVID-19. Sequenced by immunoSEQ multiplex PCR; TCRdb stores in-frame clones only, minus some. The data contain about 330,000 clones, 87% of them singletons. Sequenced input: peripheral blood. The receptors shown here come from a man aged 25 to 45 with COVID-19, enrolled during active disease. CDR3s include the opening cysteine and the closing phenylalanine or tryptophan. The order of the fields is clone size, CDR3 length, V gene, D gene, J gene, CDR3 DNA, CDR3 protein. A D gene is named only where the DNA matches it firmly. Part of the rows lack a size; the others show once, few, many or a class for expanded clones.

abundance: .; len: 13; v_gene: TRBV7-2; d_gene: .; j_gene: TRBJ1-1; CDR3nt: TGTGCCAGCAGCTTAACTATGAACACTGAAGCTTTCTTT; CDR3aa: CASSLTMNTEAFF
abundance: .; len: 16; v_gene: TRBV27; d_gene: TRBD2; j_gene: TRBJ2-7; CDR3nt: TGTGCCAGCAGTTCCTTTCTAGCGGGGGTCCCCTACGAGCAGTACTTC; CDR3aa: CASSSFLAGVPYEQYF
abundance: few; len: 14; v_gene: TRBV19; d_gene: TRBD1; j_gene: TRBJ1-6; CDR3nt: TGTGCCAGTAGAGAGGACAGGGTATCATCACCCCTCCACTTT; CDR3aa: CASREDRVSSPLHF
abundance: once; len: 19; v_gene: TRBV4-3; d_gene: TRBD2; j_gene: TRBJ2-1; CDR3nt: TGCGCCAGCAGCCAAGACGGCGGGGGGGTAAACAGAGCCTACAATGAGCAGTTCTTC; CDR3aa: CASSQDGGGVNRAYNEQFF
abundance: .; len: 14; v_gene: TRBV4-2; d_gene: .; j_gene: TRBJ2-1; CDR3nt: TGTGCCAGCAGCCAAGAGGCTTCGTACAATGAGCAGTTCTTC; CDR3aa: CASSQEASYNEQFF
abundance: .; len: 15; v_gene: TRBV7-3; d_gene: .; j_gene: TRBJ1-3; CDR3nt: TGTGCCAGCAGCTTACAGGGTCCGGCTGGAAACACCATATATTTT; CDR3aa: CASSLQGPAGNTIYF
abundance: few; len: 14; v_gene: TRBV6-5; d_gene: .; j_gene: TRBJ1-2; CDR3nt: TGTGCCAGCAGTTCCAGGGTACCCCCCTATGGCTACACCTTC; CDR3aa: CASSSRVPPYGYTF
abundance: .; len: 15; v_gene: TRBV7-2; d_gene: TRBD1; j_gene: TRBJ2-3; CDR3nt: TGTGCCAGCAGCCTGGGACAGCTAGGCAGAGATACGCAGTATTTT; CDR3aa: CASSLGQLGRDTQYF
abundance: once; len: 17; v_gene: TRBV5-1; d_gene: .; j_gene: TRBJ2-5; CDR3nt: TGCGCCAGCAGCTTAAGTGGGGGGTACGGGACCGAAGAGACCCAGTACTTC; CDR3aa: CASSLSGGYGTEETQYF
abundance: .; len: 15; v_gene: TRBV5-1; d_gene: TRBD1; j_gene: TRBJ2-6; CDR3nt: TGCGCCAGCAGCCCGGGACAGGCTGGGGCCAACGTCCTGACTTTC; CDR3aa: CASSPGQAGANVLTF
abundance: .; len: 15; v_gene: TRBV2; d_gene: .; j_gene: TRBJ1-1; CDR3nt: TGTGCCAGCAGTGAAGACGTGGGGGGGTGGACTGAAGCTTTCTTT; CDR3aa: CASSEDVGGWTEAFF
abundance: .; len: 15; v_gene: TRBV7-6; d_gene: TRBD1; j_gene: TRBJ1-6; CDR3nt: TGTGCCAGCAGCTTCCGGGACAGGGACAATTCACCCCTCCACTTT; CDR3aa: CASSFRDRDNSPLHF
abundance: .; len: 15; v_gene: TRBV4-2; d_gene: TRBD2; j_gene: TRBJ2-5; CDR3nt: TGTGCCAGCAGCGTCAGCGGGGGGGGGCAAGAGACCCAGTACTTC; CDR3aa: CASSVSGGGQETQYF
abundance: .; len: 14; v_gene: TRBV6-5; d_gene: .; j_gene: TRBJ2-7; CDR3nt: TGTGCCAGCGGGGGGAAGGGAGGACCCTACGAGCAGTACTTC; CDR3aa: CASGGKGGPYEQYF
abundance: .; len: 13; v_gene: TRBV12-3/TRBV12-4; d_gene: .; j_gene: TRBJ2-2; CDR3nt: TGTGCCAGCACCACGACACTGGCCGGGGAGCTGTTTTTT; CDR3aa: CASTTTLAGELFF
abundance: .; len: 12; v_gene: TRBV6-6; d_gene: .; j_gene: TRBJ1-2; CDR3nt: TGTGCCAGCAGTTTCCTCCAGGGGGGCTACACCTTC; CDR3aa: CASSFLQGGYTF
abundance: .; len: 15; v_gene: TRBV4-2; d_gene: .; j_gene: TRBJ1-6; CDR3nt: TGTGCCAGCAGCCAAGGGTTTACGACACAAACACCCCTCCACTTT; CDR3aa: CASSQGFTTQTPLHF
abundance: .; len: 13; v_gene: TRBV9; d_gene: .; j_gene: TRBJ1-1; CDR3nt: TGTGCCAGCAGCCCCCGGTTGGCGGCGGAAGCTTTCTTT; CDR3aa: CASSPRLAAEAFF
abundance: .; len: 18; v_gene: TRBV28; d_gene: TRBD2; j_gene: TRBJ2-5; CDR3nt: TGTGCCAGCAGTTTGAAACGTAGGGCTAGCGGGATCCAAGAGACCCAGTACTTC; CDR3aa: CASSLKRRASGIQETQYF
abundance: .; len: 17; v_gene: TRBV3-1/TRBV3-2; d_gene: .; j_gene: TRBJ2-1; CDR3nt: TGTGCCAGCAGCCAAGATCTTCTTGAGACAACATACAATGAGCAGTTCTTC; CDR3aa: CASSQDLLETTYNEQFF